This TCR beta chain was documented in a study of T-cell reconstitution after alpha-beta-depleted transplantation in children. This clonotype was seen a few times. Its antigen remains unknown. From germline, CDR1 is SGHVS and CDR2 FQNEAQ. V shed 4 bases and J shed 2 bases, with 12 bases lying between them. CDR3 length: 15 amino acids. Study results and caveats: By about two months after transplant, alpha-beta T cells reportedly arose from several hundred graft clones that had expanded.

Preparation of the TCRbeta library used unique molecular identifiers. TCRdb redid the calling of the PCR reads with MiXCR, one entry per CDR3 protein. The profile shows hundreds of thousands of distinct CDR3 sequences, roughly 13% of them singletons. The chain combines TRBV7-8 with TRBJ2-1; a weak D match, TRBD2 (5 bases). Sequencing was performed on PBMCs, mostly from graft donor cells, taken 360 days after TCRalphabeta/CD19-depleted stem cell transplant. The clonotype originates from a male patient aged 10 to 17 who had a stem cell transplant for acute myeloid leukemia, so the T cells may come from the graft donor. CDR3 sequence (DNA): TGTGCCAGCAGCTCTACTAGGGTGCCCTACAATGAGCAGTTCTTC. Amino acid sequence: CASSSTRVPYNEQFF.